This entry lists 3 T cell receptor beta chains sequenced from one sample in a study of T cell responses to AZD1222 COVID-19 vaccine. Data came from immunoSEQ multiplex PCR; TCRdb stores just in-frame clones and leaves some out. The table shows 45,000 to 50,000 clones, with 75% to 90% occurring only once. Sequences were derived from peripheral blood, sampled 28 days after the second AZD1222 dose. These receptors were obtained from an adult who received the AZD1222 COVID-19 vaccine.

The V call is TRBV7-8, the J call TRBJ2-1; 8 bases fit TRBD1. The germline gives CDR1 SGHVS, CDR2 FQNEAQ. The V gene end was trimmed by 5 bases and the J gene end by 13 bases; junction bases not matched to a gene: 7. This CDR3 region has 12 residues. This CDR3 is CASSTDRGFQFF. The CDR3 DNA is TGTGCCAGCAGCACCGACAGGGGATTTCAGTTCTTC.

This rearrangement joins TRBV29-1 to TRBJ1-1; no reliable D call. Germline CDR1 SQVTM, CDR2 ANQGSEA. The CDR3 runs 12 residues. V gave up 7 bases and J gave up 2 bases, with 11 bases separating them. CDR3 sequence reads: CSAAILNTEAFF. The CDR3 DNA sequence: TGCAGCGCGGCGATCCTCAACACTGAAGCTTTCTTT.

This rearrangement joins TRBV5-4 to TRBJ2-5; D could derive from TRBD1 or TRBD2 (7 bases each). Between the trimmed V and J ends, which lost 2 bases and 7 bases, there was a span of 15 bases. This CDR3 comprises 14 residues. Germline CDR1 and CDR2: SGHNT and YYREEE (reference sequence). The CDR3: CASSFQGEGGTQYF. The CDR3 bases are TGTGCCAGCAGCTTTCAGGGGGAGGGAGGGACCCAGTACTTC.